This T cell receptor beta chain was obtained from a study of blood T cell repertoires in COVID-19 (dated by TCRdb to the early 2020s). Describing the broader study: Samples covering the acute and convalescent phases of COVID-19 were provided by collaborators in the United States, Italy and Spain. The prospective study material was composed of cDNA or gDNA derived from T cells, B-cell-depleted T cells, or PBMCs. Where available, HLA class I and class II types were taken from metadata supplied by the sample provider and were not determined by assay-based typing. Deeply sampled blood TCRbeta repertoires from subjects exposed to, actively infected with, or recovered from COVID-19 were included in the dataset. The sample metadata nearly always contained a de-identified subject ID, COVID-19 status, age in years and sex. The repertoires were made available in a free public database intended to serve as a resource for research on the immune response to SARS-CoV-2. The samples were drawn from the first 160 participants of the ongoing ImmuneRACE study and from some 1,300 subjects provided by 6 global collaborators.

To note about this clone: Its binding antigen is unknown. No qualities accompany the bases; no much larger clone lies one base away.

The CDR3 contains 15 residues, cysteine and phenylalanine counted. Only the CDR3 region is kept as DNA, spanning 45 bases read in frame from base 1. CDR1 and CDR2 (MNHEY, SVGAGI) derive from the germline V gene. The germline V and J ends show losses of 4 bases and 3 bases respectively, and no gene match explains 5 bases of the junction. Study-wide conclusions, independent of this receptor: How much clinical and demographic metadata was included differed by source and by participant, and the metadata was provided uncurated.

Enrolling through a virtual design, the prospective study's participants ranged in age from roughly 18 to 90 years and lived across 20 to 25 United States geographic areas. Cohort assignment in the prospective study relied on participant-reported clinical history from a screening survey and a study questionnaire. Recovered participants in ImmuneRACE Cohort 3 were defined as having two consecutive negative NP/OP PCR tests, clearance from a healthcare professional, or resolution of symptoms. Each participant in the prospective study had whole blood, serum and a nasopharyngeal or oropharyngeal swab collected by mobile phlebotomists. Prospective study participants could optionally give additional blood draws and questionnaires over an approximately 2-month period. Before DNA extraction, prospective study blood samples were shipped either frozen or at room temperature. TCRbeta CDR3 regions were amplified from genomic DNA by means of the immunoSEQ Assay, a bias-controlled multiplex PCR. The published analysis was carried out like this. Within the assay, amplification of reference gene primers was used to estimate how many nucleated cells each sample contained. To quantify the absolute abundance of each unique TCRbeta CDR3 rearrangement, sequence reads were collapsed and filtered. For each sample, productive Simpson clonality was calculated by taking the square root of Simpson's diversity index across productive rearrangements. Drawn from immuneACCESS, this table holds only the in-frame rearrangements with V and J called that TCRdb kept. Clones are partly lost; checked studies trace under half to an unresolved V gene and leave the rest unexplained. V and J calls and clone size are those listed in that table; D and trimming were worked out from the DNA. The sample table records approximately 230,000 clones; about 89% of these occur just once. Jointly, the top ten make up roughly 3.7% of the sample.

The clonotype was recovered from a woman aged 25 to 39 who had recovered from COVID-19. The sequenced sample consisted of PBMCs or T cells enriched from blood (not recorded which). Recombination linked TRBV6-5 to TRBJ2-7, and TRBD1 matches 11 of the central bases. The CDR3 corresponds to CASSSAGQGVYEQYF. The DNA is TGTGCCAGCAGTTCGGCGGGACAGGGGGTCTACGAGCAGTACTTC.